Below are 23 T cell receptor beta chains sequenced from a single sample in a study of T cells in Graves' hyperthyroidism and ophthalmopathy. Amplified TCR beta CDR3 regions derived from RNA transcripts. TCR CDR3 underwent first-round RT-PCR with the HTBI primer set. Using its own MiXCR run on the multiplex PCR reads, TCRdb lists one record per CDR3 protein. Of 600,000 or so distinct CDR3 sequences listed, 14% are singletons. Sequencing used blood. These receptors were taken from a woman between 18 and 30 years old with Graves' ophthalmopathy.

This clonotype was counted at least ten times. The chain has TRBV9 and TRBJ2-5, with D hard to call. Germline loops: CDR1 SGDLS, CDR2 YYNGEE. CDR3 length equals 19 residues. Trimming left V 0 bases short and J 1 base short, with 22 bases between. The CDR3 bases are TGTGCCAGCAGCGTAGGGACCCTAACTATGGCGTCGGGCCAAGAGACCCAGTACTTC. It encodes CASSVGTLTMASGQETQYF.

This clonotype has at least ten counts. The chain uses TRBV29-1 and TRBJ2-1, with D tentatively TRBD1 (5 bases). V was cut by 0 bases and J by 9 bases, with 9 bases left in between. This CDR3 comprises 12 residues. Germline V gene lookup returns CDR1 SQVTM and CDR2 ANQGSEA. CDR3: CSVEDLGAEQFF. The CDR3 DNA sequence: TGCAGCGTTGAAGATTTAGGGGCTGAGCAGTTCTTC.

This clonotype was recorded many times. This chain uses TRBV2 with TRBJ2-2; 9 bases align to TRBD2. The CDR3 totals 14 residues. Germline values: CDR1 SNHLY, CDR2 FYNNEI. Unmatched junction bases numbered 5, after V lost 10 bases and J lost 2 bases. The CDR3 spells CATRLAANTGELFF. The CDR3 DNA is TGTGCCACCCGACTAGCGGCTAACACCGGGGAGCTGTTTTTT.

Ten or more counts support this clonotype. This chain uses TRBV6-1 with TRBJ1-6; maybe TRBD1 (5 bases). Germline CDR1 is MNHNS and CDR2 is SASEGT. V lost 2 bases, J lost 10 bases, and 15 bases lay in between. This CDR3 comprises 15 residues. CDR3 DNA: TGTGCCAGCAGTGAACGGGAGGGGATGCGGTCACCCCTCCACTTT. Amino acids: CASSEREGMRSPLHF.

The rearrangement uses TRBV29-1 and TRBJ2-1; tentatively, D is TRBD2 (6 bases). CDR3 length: 14 residues. Germline loops: CDR1 SQVTM, CDR2 ANQGSEA. V lost 6 bases to trimming and J lost 4 bases, with 16 bases between them. DNA of the CDR3: TGCAGCGTGCGAATGCGGGATTCGTACAATGAGCAGTTCTTC. It encodes CSVRMRDSYNEQFF.

This clonotype was seen many times. The V and J genes are TRBV3-1 and TRBJ1-1; D not certain. The CDR3 consists of 13 residues. Germline-derived CDR1 and CDR2 are LGHDT and YNNKEL (reference sequence). The V gene lost 1 base and the J gene lost 11 bases, with 14 bases spanning the gap. The CDR3: CASSQVGKARAFF. In nucleotides, the CDR3 is TGTGCCAGCAGCCAAGTAGGCAAGGCGAGGGCTTTCTTT.

This clonotype was observed at least ten times. The chain combines TRBV7-3 with TRBJ2-3, with 7 bases aligning to TRBD1. The germline gives CDR1 SGHTA, CDR2 FQGTGA. V was pared by 5 bases and J by 0 bases, with 5 bases of the junction left unmatched. This CDR3 has 15 residues. The CDR3 nucleotides read TGTGCCAGCAGCACCTACAGGGGAAGCACAGATACGCAGTATTTT. Its protein product is CASSTYRGSTDTQYF.

This clonotype has ten or more counts. V and J are TRBV5-1 and TRBJ2-7; D perhaps matches TRBD2 (6 bases). V lost 1 base to trimming and J lost 2 bases, with 10 bases between them. Germline V gene sequence: CDR1 SGHRS, CDR2 YFSETQ. The CDR3 extends over 14 amino acids. The CDR3 loop is CASSLNSGPYEQYF. The CDR3 bases are TGCGCCAGCAGCTTGAATAGCGGTCCCTACGAGCAGTACTTC.

This clonotype showed up many times. This chain uses TRBV3-1 with TRBJ2-5; D is unresolved. The germline V gene encodes CDR1 LGHDT and CDR2 YNNKEL (reference sequence). Trimming left V 5 bases short and J 5 bases short, with 6 bases between. CDR3 length equals 11 residues. CDR3 bases: TGTGCCAGCAGCGACTGGGAGACCCAGTACTTC. Translating gives CASSDWETQYF.

V gene TRBV11-2 combines with J gene TRBJ2-1; 10 nucleotides agree with TRBD2. V shed 5 bases and J 4 bases; nucleotides not matched to a gene: 5. Germline CDR1 and CDR2: SGHAT and FQNNGV. The CDR3 consists of 15 residues. The CDR3 reads CASSGGLAKYNEQFF. The CDR3 coding sequence is TGTGCCAGCAGCGGGGGACTAGCGAAGTACAATGAGCAGTTCTTC.

This sequence joins TRBV4-3 and TRBJ1-4, with 9 bases that match TRBD1. Per germline, CDR1 LGHNA and CDR2 YSLEER. V lost 6 bases, J lost 8 bases, and 7 bases stayed unmatched. The CDR3 is 14 residues long. CDR3 in amino acids: CASSTGQGDEKLFF. The CDR3 nucleotides read TGCGCCAGCAGTACGGGACAGGGCGACGAAAAACTGTTTTTT.

The table lists this clonotype with a count of one. The rearrangement uses TRBV15 and TRBJ2-2, with 13 bases identical to TRBD2. Germline assignment: CDR1 LNHNV and CDR2 YYDKDF (reference sequence). V trimming: 2 bases; J trimming: 3 bases; junction bases outside the gene matches: 9. There are 19 residues in the CDR3. The CDR3 protein is CATSRLTEGLAGYTGELFF. DNA for the CDR3: TGTGCCACCAGCAGATTAACTGAGGGACTAGCGGGATACACCGGGGAGCTGTTTTTT.

This clonotype was seen repeatedly, ten times or more. This sequence joins TRBV27 and TRBJ1-6; D is undetermined. CDR3 length: 15 amino acids. Germline V gene lookup returns CDR1 MNHEY and CDR2 SMNVEV (reference sequence). Between the trimmed V and J ends, which lost 1 base and 8 bases, there was a span of 12 bases. Here the CDR3 reads CASSLFSGLDSPLHF. CDR3 DNA: TGTGCCAGCAGTTTATTTTCAGGCCTGGATTCACCCCTCCACTTT.

This clonotype was seen repeatedly, ten times or more. The chain combines TRBV28 with TRBJ2-7; D possibly corresponds to TRBD1 (6 bases). Trimming took off 6 bases at V and 3 bases at J, with 15 bases between the two ends. In germline, CDR1 is MDHEN, CDR2 SYDVKM. CDR3 length: 14 residues. The CDR3 coding sequence is TGTGCCAGCAGGGGAACAGGGATTGGCTACGAGCAGTACTTC. This sequence encodes CASRGTGIGYEQYF.

There are many counts of this clonotype. This chain joins TRBV20-1 and TRBJ2-7; 10 bases are a match to TRBD2. Trimming cost V 0 bases and J 7 bases; bases outside gene matches: 9. The germline gives CDR1 DFQATT, CDR2 SNEGSKA (reference sequence). CDR3 size: 15 residues. The CDR3 region is CSARERLAGVGEQYF. The CDR3 DNA follows: TGCAGTGCTAGAGAAAGGCTAGCGGGAGTGGGTGAGCAGTACTTC.

The chain is built from TRBV7-6 and TRBJ2-2, with 11 bases that match TRBD2. CDR3 length: 16 residues. Looked up from germline, CDR1 is SGHVS and CDR2 is FNYEAQ. Trimming cost V 1 base and J 6 bases; bases outside gene matches: 4. This chain's CDR3 is CASSLEKLAGAGELFF. In DNA, the CDR3 is TGTGCCAGCAGCTTAGAGAAACTAGCGGGGGCCGGGGAGCTGTTTTTT.

This clonotype has ten or more counts. The chain links TRBV5-1 to TRBJ2-1; 13 bases are a match to TRBD2. This CDR3 is built from 15 residues. The J segment lost 5 bases and the V segment lost 5 bases, leaving 4 bases of the junction unmatched. Germline V gene lookup returns CDR1 SGHRS and CDR2 YFSETQ. CDR3 nucleotides: TGCGCCAGCAGTTATGGGACTAGCGGGAACAATGAGCAGTTCTTC. Residues: CASSYGTSGNNEQFF.

This clonotype was detected many times. The genes are TRBV6-5 and TRBJ2-3, with 7 bases that match TRBD2. This CDR3 has 15 amino acids. Per germline, CDR1 MNHEY and CDR2 SVGAGI. V shed 0 bases, J shed 6 bases, and the junction held 6 bases outside the gene matches. The CDR3 loop is CASSYSSRETDTQYF. The CDR3 DNA sequence: TGTGCCAGCAGTTACTCGTCGCGGGAGACGGATACGCAGTATTTT.

In this sample, this clonotype turned up a few times. The chain recombines TRBV18 with TRBJ2-1; 10 bases fit TRBD2. The CDR3 runs to 15 residues. Germline CDR1 is KGHSH and CDR2 is LQKENI. Losses at the gene ends were 0 bases for V and 7 bases for J; bases not matched to a gene: 3. The CDR3 sequence is CASSPPRTSGNEQFF. The CDR3 DNA sequence: TGTGCCAGCTCACCACCCCGGACTAGCGGAAATGAGCAGTTCTTC.

This clonotype was found many times. The chain joins TRBV28 to TRBJ2-1; TRBD2 matches at 11 bases. Trimming took 7 bases from V and 9 from J; bases not matched to a gene: 11. The length of the CDR3 is 15 residues. Germline V lookup: CDR1 MDHEN, CDR2 SYDVKM. CDR3 loop: CASTSRASGRFEQFF. CDR3 bases: TGTGCCAGCACCTCTAGGGCTAGCGGGAGGTTTGAGCAGTTCTTC.

This clonotype was counted many times. The V and J genes are TRBV12-3 or TRBV12-4 and TRBJ2-1; a possible D gene is TRBD2 (6 bases). The CDR3 contains 15 residues. V was clipped by 0 bases and J by 8 bases, with 14 bases between them. CDR3: CASSLASGGAHEQFF. The CDR3 bases are TGTGCCAGCAGTTTAGCTAGCGGAGGAGCCCATGAGCAGTTCTTC.

This clonotype has at least ten counts. V usage is TRBV11-2 and J usage is TRBJ1-2; TRBD1 agrees at 9 bases. The germline CDR1 and CDR2 sequences are SGHAT and FQNNGV. The J segment lost 8 bases and the V segment lost 5 bases, leaving 12 bases of the junction unmatched. The length of the CDR3 is 15 residues. The DNA of the CDR3 is TGTGCCAGCAGCCAAGCCGGGACAGGGTTTGACGGCTACACCTTC. Amino acid sequence: CASSQAGTGFDGYTF.

Ten or more counts support this clonotype. The chain joins TRBV28 to TRBJ2-1; D gene unclear. V was pared by 7 bases and J by 6 bases, with 16 bases between. The germline CDR1 and CDR2 sequences are MDHEN and SYDVKM. This CDR3 comprises 14 residues. The DNA for the CDR3 is TGTGCCAGCACGTCCCTGGCAGGCGTCAATGAGCAGTTCTTC. It is translated as CASTSLAGVNEQFF.